This T cell receptor (beta chain) was recorded in a study of cytomegalovirus exposure and HLA in healthy donors. The PCR was carried out with 60 Vbeta primers and 13 Jbeta primers. Profiled with immunoSEQ multiplex PCR; TCRdb holds only in-frame clones, not every one. The repertoire includes 100,000 to 150,000 clones, about 73% of them detected once, and over 5.5% sits in the top ten. This clone was counted once. Trimming removed 2 bases at V and 1 base at J, with 11 bases between. Per the germline V gene, CDR1 is SGHTA and CDR2 is FQGTGA. This CDR3 region has 15 residues. Input material: PBMCs. This chain joins TRBV7-3 and TRBJ1-1, with D uncertain. This clonotype was obtained from a middle-aged woman in good health and CMV-seronegative. CDR3 region: CASSLGSAGNTEAFF. For the CDR3, the DNA is TGTGCCAGCAGCTTAGGGTCGGCAGGGAACACTGAAGCTTTCTTT.